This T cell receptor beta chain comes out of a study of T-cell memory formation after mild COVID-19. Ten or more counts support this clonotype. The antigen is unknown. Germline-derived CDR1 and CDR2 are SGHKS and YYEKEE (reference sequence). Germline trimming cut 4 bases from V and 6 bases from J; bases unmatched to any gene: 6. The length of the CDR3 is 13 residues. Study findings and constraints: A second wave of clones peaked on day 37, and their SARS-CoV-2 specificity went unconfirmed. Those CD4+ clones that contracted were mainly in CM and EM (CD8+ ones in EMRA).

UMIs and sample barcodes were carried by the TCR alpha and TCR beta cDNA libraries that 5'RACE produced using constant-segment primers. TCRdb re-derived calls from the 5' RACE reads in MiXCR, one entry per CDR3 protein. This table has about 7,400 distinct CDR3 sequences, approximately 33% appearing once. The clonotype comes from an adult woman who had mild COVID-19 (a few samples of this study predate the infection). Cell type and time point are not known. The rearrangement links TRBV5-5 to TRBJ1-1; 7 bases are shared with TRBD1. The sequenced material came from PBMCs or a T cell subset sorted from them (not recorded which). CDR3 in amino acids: CASSRTTGAEAFF. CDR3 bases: TGTGCCAGCAGCCGCACAACAGGGGCTGAAGCTTTCTTT.